This TCR beta chain appears in the sequencing data of a study of cytotoxic CD8 clonotypes in ibrutinib-treated CLL. Study summary: Responses comprised approximately 25 partial and 2 complete; at median approximately six years, about 14 remained remitted and some twelve progressed. Regarding the study as a whole: A rise in clonality was seen at ibrutinib response, and a fall back toward baseline was seen at progression.

As concerns this clone: The target antigen is unknown.

The protocol was immunoSEQ multiplex PCR, while the TCRdb copy is restricted to in-frame clones and leaves out a portion. The sample lists tens of thousands of clones; 60% to 75% were seen once. V shed 5 bases and J shed 10 bases, with 12 bases lying between them. The V gene's germline CDR1 is SGHVS and CDR2 FQNEAQ. The CDR3 consists of 12 residues. The chain carries TRBV7-8 and TRBJ2-1; D uncertain. This sequence originates from a human donor with chronic lymphocytic leukemia. Material: PBMCs, obtained at disease progression, from a patient treated with ibrutinib. The CDR3, as DNA: TGTGCCAGCAGCAGCAGGACGCGCGAGCAGTTCTTC. Its translation is CASSSRTREQFF.